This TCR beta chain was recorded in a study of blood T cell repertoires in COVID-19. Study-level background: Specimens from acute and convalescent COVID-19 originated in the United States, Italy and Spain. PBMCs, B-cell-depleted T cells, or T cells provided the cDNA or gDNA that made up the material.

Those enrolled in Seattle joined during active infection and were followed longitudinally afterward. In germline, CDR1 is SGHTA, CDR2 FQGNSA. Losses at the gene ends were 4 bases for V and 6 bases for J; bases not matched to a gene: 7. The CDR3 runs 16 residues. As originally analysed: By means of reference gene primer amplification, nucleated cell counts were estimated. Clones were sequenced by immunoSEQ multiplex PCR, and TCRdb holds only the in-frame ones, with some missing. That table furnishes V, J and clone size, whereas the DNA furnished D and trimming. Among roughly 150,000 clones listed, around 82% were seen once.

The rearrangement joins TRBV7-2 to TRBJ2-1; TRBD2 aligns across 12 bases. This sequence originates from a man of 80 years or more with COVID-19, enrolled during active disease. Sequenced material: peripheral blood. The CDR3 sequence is CASSSGTSGSTNEQFF. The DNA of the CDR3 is TGTGCCAGCAGCTCTGGGACTAGCGGGTCAACCAATGAGCAGTTCTTC.